One sample yielded the 11 T cell receptor beta chains listed below, sequenced in a study of blood T cell repertoires in COVID-19. The protocol was immunoSEQ multiplex PCR, while the TCRdb copy is restricted to in-frame clones and leaves out a portion. The repertoire holds some 44,000 clones, with about 90% as singletons. The sequencing input was peripheral blood. Receptor source: a human donor in a cohort sampled during active COVID-19.

This clone was counted once. The J gene is TRBJ1-4, the V gene TRBV25-1, with 7 nucleotides matching TRBD1. V shed 6 bases, J shed 5 bases, and the junction held 9 bases outside the gene matches. The germline gives CDR1 MGHDK, CDR2 SYGVNS. The CDR3 spans 15 residues. CDR3 sequence reads: CASSVLRGRNEKLFF. CDR3 DNA: TGTGCCAGCAGCGTTCTCAGGGGGAGAAATGAAAAACTGTTTTTT.

The genes are TRBV19 and TRBJ2-3; no clear D. The V gene's germline CDR1 is LNHDA and CDR2 SQIVND (reference sequence). V was shortened by 4 bases and J by 6 bases, with 14 bases between the two germline ends. This CDR3 spans 14 amino acids. The CDR3 protein is CASSNWPHHDTQYF. The CDR3 coding sequence is TGTGCCAGTAGTAATTGGCCCCACCACGATACGCAGTATTTT.

The chain uses TRBV27 and TRBJ2-5; 13 nucleotides agree with TRBD2. The junction had 11 bases not matched to a gene; V was cut back by 6 bases and J by 7 bases. The germline V gene encodes CDR1 MNHEY and CDR2 SMNVEV (reference sequence). This CDR3 has 16 residues. The chain's CDR3 is CASRALTSGGAMTQYF. The CDR3 DNA is TGTGCCAGCAGGGCTTTAACTAGCGGGGGGGCGATGACCCAGTACTTC.

The rearrangement joins TRBV6-6 to TRBJ1-5; maybe TRBD1 (5 bases). V was shortened by 5 bases and J by 7 bases, with 12 bases between the two germline ends. Germline CDR1 is MNHNY and CDR2 is SVGAGI (reference sequence). This CDR3 is built from 13 residues. CDR3 nucleotides: TGTGCCAGCAGTACCAGGGTTGGGCAGCCCCAGCATTTT. Translation gives CASSTRVGQPQHF.

The rearrangement uses TRBV6-6 and TRBJ2-2; 10 bases map to TRBD2. CDR1 MNHNY and CDR2 SVGAGI come from the germline V gene (reference sequence). CDR3 length equals 16 residues. After removal of 6 bases from V and 4 bases from J, the junction contained 8 bases not matched to a gene. CDR3 nucleotides: TGTGCCAGCAGAGGGAAGCGGGAGGGCCGCACCGGGGAGCTGTTTTTT. This gives the protein CASRGKREGRTGELFF.

The genes are TRBV4-3 and TRBJ2-1, with D perhaps TRBD1 (5 bases). This CDR3 is 16 amino acids long. Germline V gene lookup returns CDR1 LGHNA and CDR2 YSLEER. V dropped 0 bases and J dropped 3 bases, with 12 bases sitting between them. CDR3 sequence (DNA): TGCGCCAGCAGCCAAGAGGTCAGGGTGATCTACAATGAGCAGTTCTTC. Translated: CASSQEVRVIYNEQFF.

The chain carries TRBV9 and TRBJ2-1, with 15 bases that match TRBD2. Trimming removed 6 bases from V and 0 bases from J; junction bases left unmatched: 10. From germline, CDR1 is SGDLS and CDR2 YYNGEE. CDR3 length: 19 amino acids. In DNA form, the CDR3 reads TGTGCCAGCACCCGAGCCGGGACTAGCGGGGGGAACTCCTACAATGAGCAGTTCTTC. Protein product: CASTRAGTSGGNSYNEQFF. The full variable domain, completed using reference TRBV9 and TRBJ2-1, is DSGVTQTPKHLITATGQRVTLRCSPRSGDLSVYWYQQSLDQGLQFLIQYYNGEERAKGNILERFSAQQFPDLHSELNLSSLELGDSALYFCASTRAGTSGGNSYNEQFFGPGTRLTVL.

The J gene is TRBJ2-2, the V gene TRBV6-5; D is unclear. CDR1 is MNHEY and CDR2 is SVGAGI in the germline V gene. This CDR3 is 15 amino acids long. Trimming pared 0 bases from V and 1 base from J, leaving 6 bases between. The CDR3 nucleotides read TGTGCCAGCAGTTACTCGACTCGGAACACCGGGGAGCTGTTTTTT. Protein sequence: CASSYSTRNTGELFF.

The V call is TRBV28, the J call TRBJ1-2; TRBD1 matches at 8 bases. The V gene's germline CDR1 is MDHEN and CDR2 SYDVKM. J was trimmed by 7 bases and V by 6 bases; bases with no gene match: 10. The CDR3 sequence is 14 residues long. The CDR3 DNA follows: TGTGCCAGCAGGATTACAGGGGGTAGGGGTGGCTACACCTTC. Its translation: CASRITGGRGGYTF.

The chain links TRBV4-1 to TRBJ2-6; TRBD1 might be the D (6 bases). This CDR3 region has 19 residues. The germline V gene encodes CDR1 MGHRA and CDR2 YSYEKL. Trimming left V 1 base short and J 4 bases short, with 20 bases between. This chain's CDR3 is CASSQGRETGLRGANVLTF. In nucleotides, the CDR3 is TGCGCCAGCAGCCAAGGGCGAGAAACAGGGCTGAGGGGGGCCAACGTCCTGACTTTC.

The gene calls are TRBV18 and TRBJ2-3; TRBD1 aligns across 8 bases. V shed 3 bases, J shed 1 base, and the junction held 15 bases outside the gene matches. The CDR3 extends over 19 amino acids. Germline V gene sequence: CDR1 KGHSH, CDR2 LQKENI. For the CDR3, the DNA is TGTGCCAGCTCACCTCGAGCTAAGTCGGACAGGGAAGGCACAGATACGCAGTATTTT. It specifies CASSPRAKSDREGTDTQYF.